Shown below are 11 T cell receptor beta chains from a single sample sequenced in a study of T cells after yellow fever vaccination. TCRdb itself ran the 5' RACE reads through MiXCR, one entry per CDR3 protein. This sample has around 260,000 distinct CDR3 sequences, with about 5.2% found just once. Sequenced here: CD4+ T cells sorted from PBMCs, sampled on the day of the yellow fever booster vaccination. These receptors were taken from a man between 18 and 35 years old who received the YFV17D yellow fever vaccine.

This clonotype was counted only a few times. This chain links TRBV20-1 with TRBJ2-2; D is undetermined. The V gene lost 4 bases and the J gene lost 0 bases, with 6 bases spanning the gap. The CDR3 sequence is 13 residues long. Germline V lookup: CDR1 DFQATT, CDR2 SNEGSKA (reference sequence). The CDR3 is CSAIRANTGELFF. In nucleotides, the CDR3 is TGCAGTGCTATCAGAGCGAACACCGGGGAGCTGTTTTTT.

This clonotype was seen at least ten times. The chain couples TRBV12-3 or TRBV12-4 to TRBJ2-5; D could derive from TRBD1 or TRBD2 (5 bases each). The CDR3 spans 13 residues. Trimming cost V 3 bases and J 2 bases, with 7 bases left between them. The CDR3 sequence: CASSFWGQETQYF. The CDR3 bases are TGTGCCAGCAGTTTCTGGGGGCAAGAGACCCAGTACTTC.

As DNA, the CDR3 is TGTGCCAGCAGCTTAATATTAGGGAACACTGAAGCTTTCTTT. This translates into CASSLILGNTEAFF. The genes are TRBV7-8 and TRBJ1-1; D is unclear. V lost 2 bases to trimming and J lost 1 base, with 8 bases between them. Germline-derived CDR1 and CDR2 are SGHVS and FQNEAQ. This CDR3 region has 14 residues.

The genes are TRBV3-1 and TRBJ1-6, with D maybe TRBD1 (5 bases). Trimming removed 4 bases from V and 0 bases from J, with 16 bases in between. CDR3 length equals 18 residues. CDR1 LGHDT and CDR2 YNNKEL come from the germline V gene (reference sequence). As DNA, the CDR3 is TGTGCCAGCAGCCCCCGTGGGGGGTTGAGCTCCTATAATTCACCCCTCCACTTT. Amino acids: CASSPRGGLSSYNSPLHF.

This clonotype was recorded at least ten times. The J gene is TRBJ2-3, the V gene TRBV14, with TRBD2 matching over 14 bases. Germline loops: CDR1 SGHDN, CDR2 FVKESK. The junction had 11 bases not matched to a gene; V was cut back by 5 bases and J by 10 bases. The CDR3 runs 16 residues. The CDR3, as DNA: TGTGCCAGCAGCTATGGACTAGCGGGGGGAAGACAGGCGCAGTATTTT. Translated: CASSYGLAGGRQAQYF. The full variable domain, rest sourced from reference TRBV14 and TRBJ2-3, is EAGVTQFPSHSVIEKGQTVTLRCDPISGHDNLYWYRRVMGKEIKFLLHFVKESKQDESGMPNNRFLAERTGGTYSTLKVQPAELEDSGVYFCASSYGLAGGRQAQYFGPGTRLTVL.

The J gene is TRBJ1-5, the V gene TRBV3-1; D not certain. The CDR3 totals 13 residues. Per germline, CDR1 LGHDT and CDR2 YNNKEL (reference sequence). V shed 0 bases and J shed 7 bases, with 7 bases lying between them. The CDR3 nucleotides read TGTGCCAGCAGCCAAGATCTTATCCAGCCCCAGCATTTT. Amino acid sequence: CASSQDLIQPQHF.

This clonotype was recorded many times. The V call is TRBV5-1, the J call TRBJ2-3; tentatively, D is TRBD2 (6 bases). The germline CDR1 and CDR2 sequences are SGHRS and YFSETQ. Trimming shortened V by 4 bases and J by 6 bases, and 12 bases separated the two germline ends. The CDR3 has 13 residues. For the CDR3, the DNA is TGCGCCAGCAGCCCCCGGAGCGGGGATACGCAGTATTTT. This gives the protein CASSPRSGDTQYF.

In its sample, this clonotype was seen many times. The rearrangement uses TRBV4-3 and TRBJ1-5; D perhaps matches TRBD1 (5 bases). The CDR3 has 14 amino acids. V was trimmed by 5 bases and J by 6 bases, leaving 14 bases between them. Germline V gene data show CDR1 as LGHNA and CDR2 as YSLEER. The CDR3 spells CASSFLQGVQPQHF. The CDR3 nucleotides read TGCGCCAGCAGCTTCCTCCAGGGCGTTCAGCCCCAGCATTTT.

This clonotype was counted many times. V is TRBV9 and J is TRBJ2-3; 12 bases agree with TRBD2. This CDR3 has 17 residues. Germline V gene sequence: CDR1 SGDLS, CDR2 YYNGEE. The ends lost 0 bases at V and 5 bases at J; junction bases unmatched: 7. This CDR3 reads CASSVVASGGAGDTQYF. The CDR3 region has the DNA TGTGCCAGCAGCGTAGTGGCTAGCGGGGGGGCTGGAGATACGCAGTATTTT.

This clonotype was counted ten times or more. V is TRBV6-5 and J is TRBJ2-1, with TRBD1 matching over 10 bases. The CDR3 has 14 amino acids. The V and J ends lost 6 bases and 7 bases, in that order; junction bases with no gene match: 6. The germline CDR1 and CDR2 sequences are MNHEY and SVGAGI. CDR3 nucleotide sequence: TGTGCCAGCAGGAGGGACAGGGGCGGGAATGAGCAGTTCTTC. It is translated as CASRRDRGGNEQFF.

This clonotype was seen more than once but under ten times. CDR3 sequence: CASSLMVGVYEQYF. The CDR3 DNA reads as TGTGCCAGCAGCTTAATGGTAGGGGTTTACGAGCAGTACTTC. J is TRBJ2-7 and V is TRBV7-2; TRBD1 is a possible D gene (5 bases). The CDR3 sequence is 14 residues long. Germline V CDR1 and CDR2: SGHTA, FQGNSA. Trimming removed 2 bases from V and 4 bases from J, with 12 bases in between.